The T cell receptor (beta chain) described here comes from a study of tumor-infiltrating lymphocytes in oesophageal squamous cell carcinoma (dated by TCRdb to between 2015 and 2016). With regard to this clonotype: What antigen it recognizes has not been identified. Qualities for individual bases were not recorded, and no much larger clone is one base off.

The CDR3 has 13 amino acids, counting the end cysteine and phenylalanine. Just the 39-base CDR3 DNA is kept, in frame starting at base 1. Reading the germline V gene gives CDR1 SGHTA and CDR2 FQGTGA. The method was PCR. The listed sequencing device is Illumina HiSeq 2000. TCRdb applied fastp at Q25 and MiXCR to the public reads, then kept only in-frame beta chains. Rows with a matching CDR3 protein are joined into one entry that keeps the most common DNA and genes. For this sample the table gives some 15,000 distinct CDR3 sequences, of which less than 55% were detected only once. The ten largest clones add up to around 41% of the sample.

The sequencing sample was made of blood. The origin of this receptor is a female donor with esophageal squamous cell carcinoma. The chain is made from TRBV7-3 and TRBJ2-1, with 9 bases in between that match TRBD1. The J call is doubtful: the DNA matches TRBJ2-5 better. CDR3 loop: CASSTTGGETQYF. The DNA is as follows: TGTGCCAGCAGCACGACAGGGGGAGAGACCCAGTACTTC.